Listed below are T cell receptor beta chains from one sample, sequenced in a study of blood T cells in healthy people across ages. MiXCR, applied by TCRdb to the 5' RACE reads, yields one record per CDR3 protein. The sample includes roughly 700,000 distinct CDR3 sequences, about 30% seen only once; the top ten take 15%. Material for sequencing was blood. These receptors were obtained from an elderly woman in good health. Each CDR3 is given with its conserved first and last residue. Each record gives: V gene, D gene, J gene, clone size, CDR3 protein, CDR3 DNA. The D gene is left open where the match is weak. Not all rows give a size; the values are once, few, many and, for expanded clones, a class.

v_gene: TRBV6-2/TRBV6-3
d_gene: -
j_gene: TRBJ2-5
abundance: many
CDR3aa: CASSYSLQGGGETQYF
CDR3nt: TGTGCCAGCAGTTACTCCTTGCAAGGAGGAGGAGAGACCCAGTACTTC

v_gene: TRBV15
d_gene: -
j_gene: TRBJ2-3
abundance: many
CDR3aa: CATSRVTSTDTQYF
CDR3nt: TGTGCCACCAGCAGAGTTACTAGCACAGATACGCAGTATTTT

v_gene: TRBV7-9
d_gene: -
j_gene: TRBJ2-2
abundance: few
CDR3aa: CASSQPKGSCGELFF
CDR3nt: TGTGCCAGCAGCCAACCGAAGGGGTCATGCGGGGAGCTGTTTTTT

v_gene: TRBV6-6
d_gene: TRBD1
j_gene: TRBJ2-1
abundance: many
CDR3aa: CASSPSGQGANNEQFF
CDR3nt: TGTGCCAGCAGCCCCTCGGGACAGGGGGCCAACAATGAGCAGTTCTTC

v_gene: TRBV4-1
d_gene: -
j_gene: TRBJ2-1
abundance: many
CDR3aa: CASSQDLKTVGAYNEQFF
CDR3nt: TGCGCCAGCAGCCAAGATCTTAAGACAGTCGGGGCCTACAATGAGCAGTTCTTC

v_gene: TRBV5-6
d_gene: -
j_gene: TRBJ1-2
abundance: -
CDR3aa: CASSLSWPINYGYTF
CDR3nt: TGTGCCAGCAGCTTGTCGTGGCCAATTAACTATGGCTACACCTTC

v_gene: TRBV7-3
d_gene: -
j_gene: TRBJ2-3
abundance: once
CDR3aa: CAGSLTGLYTDAQYF
CDR3nt: TGTGCCGGCAGCTTAACGGGACTGTACACAGATGCGCAGTATTTT

v_gene: TRBV5-1
d_gene: TRBD1
j_gene: TRBJ1-2
abundance: once
CDR3aa: CAGSLGQGAYGYTF
CDR3nt: TGCGCCGGCAGCTTGGGGCAGGGGGCCTATGGCTACACCTTC

v_gene: TRBV10-3
d_gene: -
j_gene: TRBJ1-5
abundance: many
CDR3aa: CAITVVRRVSNQPQHF
CDR3nt: TGTGCCATCACAGTAGTAAGGCGAGTGAGCAATCAGCCCCAGCATTTT

v_gene: TRBV20-1
d_gene: TRBD2
j_gene: TRBJ2-5
abundance: many
CDR3aa: CSARVAGGRETQYF
CDR3nt: TGCAGTGCTAGAGTAGCGGGGGGGAGGGAGACCCAGTACTTC

v_gene: TRBV12-3/TRBV12-4
d_gene: TRBD1
j_gene: TRBJ2-3
abundance: many
CDR3aa: CASSSTGFTDTQYF
CDR3nt: TGTGCCAGCAGTTCGACAGGGTTCACAGATACGCAGTATTTT

v_gene: TRBV20-1
d_gene: -
j_gene: TRBJ1-5
abundance: -
CDR3aa: CSARDDDRSYNRPQHF
CDR3nt: TGCAGTGCTAGAGATGATGACAGGTCCTACAATCGGCCCCAGCATTTT

v_gene: TRBV29-1
d_gene: -
j_gene: TRBJ2-7
abundance: few
CDR3aa: CSALQAVPYEQYF
CDR3nt: TGCAGCGCCCTACAAGCGGTCCCCTACGAGCAGTACTTC

v_gene: TRBV28
d_gene: -
j_gene: TRBJ2-2
abundance: few
CDR3aa: CASSLEYPGELFF
CDR3nt: TGTGCCAGCAGTTTAGAATACCCCGGGGAGCTGTTTTTT

v_gene: TRBV3-1
d_gene: -
j_gene: TRBJ1-2
abundance: -
CDR3aa: CVSTRCQAPRNDYGYTF
CDR3nt: TGTGTCAGCACCAGATGCCAGGCTCCACGCAACGACTATGGCTACACCTTC

v_gene: TRBV6-1
d_gene: -
j_gene: TRBJ2-1
abundance: many
CDR3aa: CASPPPTGLSYNEQFF
CDR3nt: TGTGCCAGTCCCCCCCCGACAGGTTTGTCCTACAATGAGCAGTTCTTC

v_gene: TRBV7-9
d_gene: -
j_gene: TRBJ1-2
abundance: -
CDR3aa: CASSPRDSSNYGYTF
CDR3nt: TGTGCCAGCAGCCCCCGCGACAGTTCTAACTATGGCTACACCTTC

v_gene: TRBV2
d_gene: -
j_gene: TRBJ2-3
abundance: many
CDR3aa: CASTNPGTNTQYF
CDR3nt: TGTGCCAGCACCAATCCCGGGACAAATACGCAGTATTTT

v_gene: TRBV7-9
d_gene: TRBD2
j_gene: TRBJ2-5
abundance: -
CDR3aa: CASSSPGSGAYF
CDR3nt: TGTGCCAGCAGCTCCCCTGGGAGCGGGGCGTACTTC

v_gene: TRBV5-6
d_gene: -
j_gene: TRBJ1-4
abundance: few
CDR3aa: CASSLSGVRSTNEKLFF
CDR3nt: TGTGCCAGCAGCTTGAGTGGAGTCCGGTCAACTAATGAAAAACTGTTTTTT

v_gene: TRBV12-3/TRBV12-4
d_gene: -
j_gene: TRBJ2-1
abundance: -
CDR3aa: CASSRTGATPHYNEQFF
CDR3nt: TGTGCCAGCAGCCGAACCGGGGCCACGCCCCACTACAATGAGCAGTTCTTC

v_gene: TRBV24-1
d_gene: TRBD1
j_gene: TRBJ1-4
abundance: -
CDR3aa: CATSDPRTGFNEKLFF
CDR3nt: TGTGCCACCAGTGACCCCCGGACAGGCTTTAATGAAAAACTGTTTTTT

v_gene: TRBV20-1
d_gene: TRBD1
j_gene: TRBJ1-5
abundance: -
CDR3aa: CSASRQGTHQPQHF
CDR3nt: TGCAGTGCTAGCAGACAGGGGACCCATCAGCCCCAGCATTTT

v_gene: TRBV11-2
d_gene: TRBD2
j_gene: TRBJ2-3
abundance: -
CDR3aa: CASSLVLALAGEGTDTQYF
CDR3nt: TGTGCCAGCAGCTTAGTCCTCGCGCTAGCGGGGGAAGGCACAGATACGCAGTATTTT

v_gene: TRBV5-6
d_gene: -
j_gene: TRBJ1-6
abundance: -
CDR3aa: CASSFRGGSYNSPLHF
CDR3nt: TGTGCCAGCAGCTTCAGGGGCGGGTCCTATAATTCACCCCTCCACTTT